Listed here are 5 T cell receptor beta chains from one sample, sequenced in a study. TCRdb passed the reads through MiXCR, listing each CDR3 protein once. The table has 3,000 to 3,500 distinct CDR3 sequences, about 9.3% seen once; the top ten hold 6.3%. The sequenced sample consisted of CD4+ T cells from synovial fluid. The origin of the receptors is a human donor with rheumatoid arthritis.

This clonotype was picked up a small number of times. The chain employs TRBV4-3 and TRBJ2-1; maybe TRBD2 (6 bases). V gave up 0 bases and J gave up 6 bases, with 18 bases separating them. CDR3 length: 17 residues. CDR1 and CDR2 (germline): LGHNA, YSLEER. CDR3: CASSQDPQGGGINEQFF. The CDR3 region has the DNA TGCGCCAGCAGCCAAGACCCCCAAGGAGGCGGGATCAATGAGCAGTTCTTC.

This clonotype is labeled medium-sized. The chain recombines TRBV10-3 with TRBJ2-3; the D call may be TRBD1 or TRBD2 (5 bases each). The CDR3 is 16 residues long. CDR1 and CDR2 (germline): ENHRY, SYGVKD. Deletions cut 5 bases from V and 1 base from J, with 16 bases between. The CDR3 protein is CAISPPGTEGTDTQYF. The CDR3 DNA is TGTGCCATCAGTCCACCAGGGACCGAGGGCACAGATACGCAGTATTTT.

This clonotype was counted between two and nine times. The rearrangement uses TRBV20-1 and TRBJ2-5; 10 bases are shared with TRBD2. This CDR3 region has 17 residues. From germline, CDR1 is DFQATT and CDR2 SNEGSKA (reference sequence). V lost 0 bases and J lost 2; bases outside the gene matches: 9. CDR3 coding DNA: TGCAGTGCTAGAGACCTAACACCTAGCGGGAGTCAAGAGACCCAGTACTTC. It is translated as CSARDLTPSGSQETQYF.

By share, this clonotype ranks as medium-sized (0.01 to 0.1%). This sequence joins TRBV7-2 and TRBJ2-3, with 7 positions matching TRBD1. Germline V CDR1 and CDR2: SGHTA, FQGNSA. This CDR3 comprises 13 residues. The junction had 10 bases not matched to a gene; V was cut back by 2 bases and J by 14 bases. The CDR3 protein is CASSLSGTANGYF. The CDR3 DNA sequence: TGTGCCAGCAGCTTATCCGGGACAGCGAATGGGTATTTT.

Judged by abundance, this clonotype is medium-sized (0.01 to 0.1%). The J gene is TRBJ1-2, the V gene TRBV4-2; 7 nucleotides line up with TRBD1. CDR1 and CDR2 (germline): LGHNA, YNFKEQ. The CDR3 has 16 residues. After removal of 0 bases from V and 2 bases from J, the junction contained 6 bases not matched to a gene. CDR3: CASSQEARQGNYGYTF. CDR3 nucleotide sequence: TGTGCCAGCAGCCAAGAAGCGCGACAGGGAAACTATGGCTACACCTTC.